This TCR beta chain was sequenced for a study of blood T cell repertoires in COVID-19. Here immunoSEQ multiplex PCR was the method, and the copy in TCRdb shows in-frame clones only, minus some. The sample contains some 120,000 clones, more than 75% of which appear only once. CDR3 length: 14 residues. Germline V gene data show CDR1 as SGHKS and CDR2 as YYEKEE (reference sequence). Trimming took 4 bases from V and 1 from J, leaving 11 bases between them. The gene calls are TRBV5-5 and TRBJ1-1, with D hard to call. The receptor's source is a man aged 45-65 years with active COVID-19. The sample was peripheral blood. CDR3 protein: CASSIWASNTEAFF. The CDR3 DNA sequence: TGTGCCAGCAGCATATGGGCCTCGAACACTGAAGCTTTCTTT. The full variable domain, rest sourced from reference TRBV5-5 and TRBJ1-1, is DAGVTQSPTHLIKTRGQQVTLRCSPISGHKSVSWYQQVLGQGPQFIFQYYEKEERGRGNFPDRFSARQFPNYSSELNVNALLLGDSALYLCASSIWASNTEAFFGQGTRLTVV.